One sample yielded the 11 T cell receptor beta chains listed below, sequenced in a study of cytomegalovirus exposure and HLA in healthy donors. TCRdb's copy holds only in-frame clones and misses some; the assay was immunoSEQ multiplex PCR. The table lists some 49,000 clones, roughly nine tenths of them singletons. The sequenced material came from PBMCs. The origin of the receptors is a young man in good health and CMV-seronegative.

V and J are TRBV28 and TRBJ2-1; 12 bases agree with TRBD2. Germline-derived CDR1 and CDR2 are MDHEN and SYDVKM. This CDR3 comprises 13 residues. V lost 6 bases, J lost 10 bases, and 4 bases stayed unmatched. The CDR3 protein is CASRASGRAEQFF. The CDR3 coding sequence is TGTGCCAGCAGGGCTAGCGGGAGGGCCGAGCAGTTCTTC. Variable domain in full (rest from reference TRBV28 and TRBJ2-1): DVKVTQSSRYLVKRTGEKVFLECVQDMDHENMFWYRQDPGLGLRLIYFSYDVKMKEKGDIPEGYSVSREKKERFSLILESASTNQTSMYLCASRASGRAEQFFGPGTRLTVL.

The chain employs TRBV6-5 and TRBJ2-3; maybe TRBD2 (5 bases). V shed 4 bases and J shed 2 bases, with 13 bases lying between them. CDR3 length equals 15 residues. The germline V gene encodes CDR1 MNHEY and CDR2 SVGAGI. This chain's CDR3 is CASSLSAGFTDTQYF. The DNA for the CDR3 is TGTGCCAGCAGTTTGTCTGCGGGCTTCACAGATACGCAGTATTTT.

The J gene is TRBJ2-2, the V gene TRBV29-1; 11 bases match TRBD2. V was clipped by 4 bases and J by 7 bases; unmatched bases: 5. This CDR3 comprises 14 residues. Germline-derived CDR1 and CDR2 are SQVTM and ANQGSEA. CDR3 coding DNA: TGCAGCGTTGGTCTAGCGGGAGGAGGCGGGGAGCTGTTTTTT. Protein sequence: CSVGLAGGGGELFF.

The chain joins TRBV2 to TRBJ2-2; the match to TRBD2 covers 9 bases. Germline V gene data show CDR1 as SNHLY and CDR2 as FYNNEI. This CDR3 is built from 16 residues. The trim removed 4 bases at V and 1 base at J, leaving 4 bases unmatched. CDR3 sequence (DNA): TGTGCCAGCAGTGTTGAAGCGGGAGGGAACACCGGGGAGCTGTTTTTT. Protein product: CASSVEAGGNTGELFF.

The chain joins TRBV29-1 to TRBJ1-1; TRBD1 is a possible D gene (5 bases). CDR3 length: 14 amino acids. Per germline, CDR1 SQVTM and CDR2 ANQGSEA. Trimming took off 2 bases at V and 6 bases at J, with 16 bases between the two ends. The CDR3 is CSVENRGTSPEAFF. The CDR3 nucleotides read TGCAGCGTTGAAAATCGGGGGACGTCACCTGAAGCTTTCTTT.

The chain joins TRBV30 to TRBJ2-2, with TRBD1 matching over 10 bases. Germline V gene lookup returns CDR1 GTSNPN and CDR2 SVGIG (reference sequence). V dropped 5 bases and J dropped 3; count of bases not matched to a gene: 3. The CDR3 totals 14 residues. In nucleotides, the CDR3 is TGTGCCTGGCCCGGGACAGGGGACACCGGGGAGCTGTTTTTT. It codes for CAWPGTGDTGELFF.

The V and J genes are TRBV4-1 and TRBJ2-7; D is uncertain. The CDR3 consists of 17 residues. The V end lost 3 bases, the J end lost 2 bases, and 20 bases lay between the germline ends. Germline V CDR1 and CDR2: MGHRA, YSYEKL. The CDR3 region is CASSHLPQRLSPYEQYF. Here the CDR3 DNA reads TGCGCCAGCAGCCACCTGCCGCAAAGACTTTCACCCTACGAGCAGTACTTC.

The CDR3 nucleotides read TGTGCCAGCAGTATTGGACAGGGGGGCTCCTACGAGCAGTACTTC. It specifies CASSIGQGGSYEQYF. This chain uses TRBV27 with TRBJ2-7; TRBD1 aligns across 10 bases. Germline values: CDR1 MNHEY, CDR2 SMNVEV (reference sequence). Trimming removed 5 bases from V and 0 bases from J; junction bases left unmatched: 4. The CDR3 totals 15 residues.

V is TRBV29-1 and J is TRBJ1-1; 7 bases map to TRBD1. The V gene end was trimmed by 5 bases and the J gene end by 7 bases; junction bases not matched to a gene: 1. Germline CDR1 SQVTM, CDR2 ANQGSEA. This CDR3 has 10 residues. The CDR3 coding sequence is TGCAGCGTTCGGGACAGTGAAGCTTTCTTT. This gives the protein CSVRDSEAFF.

The chain carries TRBV29-1 and TRBJ2-2; 7 bases match TRBD1. This CDR3 is 16 amino acids long. The V segment lost 4 bases and the J segment 4 bases; nucleotides outside the gene matches: 12. Germline CDR1 and CDR2: SQVTM and ANQGSEA. CDR3 residues: CSVGRGYRGLTGELFF. In DNA form, the CDR3 reads TGCAGCGTTGGACGGGGATATAGGGGGCTCACCGGGGAGCTGTTTTTT.

This chain links TRBV19 with TRBJ1-5, with D perhaps TRBD1 (6 bases). The CDR3 extends over 13 amino acids. Trimming removed 3 bases at V and 7 bases at J, with 10 bases between. Germline lookup yields CDR1 LNHDA and CDR2 SQIVND (reference sequence). The CDR3 DNA sequence: TGTGCCAGTAGTATCAGGGGCGGGCAGCCCCAGCATTTT. It specifies CASSIRGGQPQHF.